This is a list of T cell receptor beta chains from one sample in a study of blood T cell repertoires in COVID-19. The table came from immunoSEQ multiplex PCR; TCRdb's copy has only in-frame clones and leaves some out. The data show about 240,000 clones, with approximately 84% seen just once and roughly 3.1% held by the top ten. The sample comprised PBMCs or T cells enriched from blood (not recorded which). These receptors all come from a woman aged 40 to 49 with acute COVID-19. CDR3s include the opening cysteine and the closing phenylalanine or tryptophan. Fields, in order: J gene, V gene, D gene, clone size, CDR3 length, CDR3 protein, CDR3 DNA. D genes are given only for firm matches. The size field is filled for only some rows; it gives once, few, many or a size class.

TRBJ1-4	TRBV4-2	TRBD1	.	15	CASSQVRGRDEKLFF	TGTGCCAGCAGCCAAGTGAGGGGGCGAGATGAAAAACTGTTTTTT
TRBJ1-3	TRBV2	.	.	18	CASSPFKTEYHSGNTIYF	TGTGCCAGCAGCCCGTTCAAGACAGAATACCACTCTGGAAACACCATATATTTT
TRBJ1-2	TRBV9	TRBD1	.	14	CASSVKGAGYGYTF	TGTGCCAGCAGCGTAAAGGGGGCCGGCTATGGCTACACCTTC
TRBJ2-7	TRBV2	.	.	14	CASRSVGGPGEQYF	TGTGCCAGCAGGTCAGTCGGGGGACCGGGGGAGCAGTACTTC
TRBJ1-4	TRBV19	.	.	15	CASTLNQGKNEKLFF	TGTGCCAGTACCCTAAACCAGGGAAAGAATGAAAAACTGTTTTTT
TRBJ1-1	TRBV5-1	.	.	12	CASSPGDTEAFF	TGCGCCAGCAGCCCAGGGGACACTGAAGCTTTCTTT
TRBJ1-2	TRBV5-6	.	.	11	CASSNRAGYTF	TGTGCCAGCAGCAACAGGGCTGGCTACACCTTC
TRBJ2-2	TRBV30	TRBD2	.	14	CAWNWREKEGELFF	TGTGCCTGGAACTGGCGGGAGAAGGAGGGGGAGCTGTTTTTT
TRBJ2-7	TRBV13	.	few	17	CASSPPEAGAVSYEQYF	TGTGCCAGCAGCCCGCCAGAAGCAGGGGCGGTCTCCTACGAGCAGTACTTC
TRBJ1-3	TRBV29-1	TRBD1	.	15	CSVEPRDRAGNTIYF	TGCAGCGTTGAACCCCGGGACAGGGCTGGAAACACCATATATTTT
TRBJ2-7	TRBV6-5	.	few	13	CASSSRSSYEQYF	TGTGCCAGCAGTTCAAGGAGCTCCTACGAGCAGTACTTC
TRBJ2-7	TRBV11-3	TRBD1	.	16	CASSLAGTGVIYEQYF	TGTGCCAGCAGCTTAGCGGGGACAGGGGTAATCTACGAGCAGTACTTC
TRBJ2-1	TRBV4-1	TRBD2	few	17	CASSRGGLAGAYNEQFF	TGCGCCAGCAGCCGAGGGGGACTAGCGGGTGCCTACAATGAGCAGTTCTTC
TRBJ1-6	TRBV11-3	.	.	14	CASSVRSLGSPLHF	TGTGCCAGCAGCGTCCGGAGTCTGGGTTCACCCCTCCACTTT
TRBJ2-1	TRBV24-1	TRBD2	.	16	CATSESSGSSYNEQFF	TGTGCCACCAGTGAAAGTAGCGGGAGCTCCTACAATGAGCAGTTCTTC
TRBJ1-1	TRBV6-1	.	.	18	CASSEIVSIGQMNTEAFF	TGTGCCAGCAGTGAAATAGTTTCTATCGGACAGATGAACACTGAAGCTTTCTTT
TRBJ1-5	TRBV19	.	.	13	CASTSYSNQPQHF	TGTGCCAGTACCTCTTATAGCAATCAGCCCCAGCATTTT
TRBJ1-1	TRBV5-5	.	.	13	CASSWGVDTEAFF	TGTGCCAGCAGCTGGGGCGTGGACACTGAAGCTTTCTTT
TRBJ2-7	TRBV11-3	.	.	13	CASSLDEGDEQYF	TGTGCCAGCAGCTTAGATGAGGGAGATGAGCAGTACTTC
TRBJ2-5	TRBV25-1	.	few	14	CASSERGWPETQYF	TGTGCCAGCAGTGAACGGGGATGGCCAGAGACCCAGTACTTC
TRBJ2-7	TRBV11-3	.	.	15	CASSLAWGEAYEQYF	TGTGCCAGCAGCTTAGCCTGGGGAGAGGCCTACGAGCAGTACTTC
TRBJ1-3	TRBV3-1/TRBV3-2	.	.	20	CASSQDVWRDGKSSGNTIYF	TGTGCCAGCAGCCAAGACGTTTGGAGGGACGGAAAGAGCTCTGGAAACACCATATATTTT
TRBJ2-5	TRBV9	.	once	14	CASSVGAGRETQYF	TGTGCCAGCAGCGTAGGGGCGGGTAGGGAGACCCAGTACTTC
TRBJ2-7	TRBV2	.	few	11	CASSTYLEQYF	TGTGCCAGCAGTACATATCTCGAGCAGTACTTC
TRBJ1-3	TRBV28	.	few	11	CASSSGQTIYF	TGTGCCAGCAGTTCAGGACAAACCATATATTTT
TRBJ2-5	TRBV13	TRBD2	.	14	CASSRGLARQTQYF	TGTGCCAGCAGCCGGGGACTAGCTAGGCAGACCCAGTACTTC
TRBJ2-5	TRBV4-1	TRBD2	.	16	CASSQVLAGGEETQYF	TGCGCCAGCAGCCAAGTCCTAGCGGGAGGGGAAGAGACCCAGTACTTC
TRBJ2-1	TRBV7-6	.	.	13	CASSLVRSDEQFF	TGTGCCAGCAGCTTAGTTCGAAGCGATGAGCAGTTCTTC
TRBJ2-7	TRBV3-1/TRBV3-2	TRBD2	.	15	CASRFGTSGRYEQYF	TGTGCCAGCAGATTCGGGACTAGCGGACGCTACGAGCAGTACTTC
TRBJ2-5	TRBV6-5	TRBD1	.	12	CASRDSQETQYF	TGTGCCAGTAGGGACAGTCAAGAGACCCAGTACTTC
TRBJ1-2	TRBV2	TRBD1	.	17	CASSDISTGEANYGYTF	TGTGCCAGCAGTGACATCTCTACAGGGGAAGCTAACTATGGCTACACCTTC
TRBJ2-7	TRBV15	TRBD1	.	15	CATSRGGTVNYEQYF	TGTGCCACCAGCAGAGGGGGGACAGTTAACTACGAGCAGTACTTC
TRBJ1-4	TRBV11-3	.	.	14	CASSLGAANEKLFF	TGTGCCAGCAGCTTAGGGGCAGCAAATGAAAAACTGTTTTTT
TRBJ1-5	TRBV24-1	TRBD1	.	15	CATSDPDRVNQPQHF	TGTGCCACCAGTGATCCGGACAGGGTCAATCAGCCCCAGCATTTT
TRBJ1-4	TRBV2	.	.	12	CASRDSSEKLFF	TGTGCCAGCAGGGACAGTTCGGAAAAACTGTTTTTT
TRBJ1-6	TRBV5-4	TRBD1	.	13	CASSGTGDSPLHF	TGTGCCAGCTCCGGGACAGGTGATTCACCCCTCCACTTT
TRBJ2-7	TRBV27	.	.	14	CASTPRASTYEQYF	TGTGCCAGCACCCCGAGGGCCAGCACCTACGAGCAGTACTTC
TRBJ1-5	TRBV30	.	.	13	CAWSPQSNQPQHF	TGTGCCTGGAGTCCGCAGTCAAATCAGCCCCAGCATTTT
TRBJ1-4	TRBV7-2	.	.	15	CASSAVSVNDEKLFF	TGTGCCAGCAGCGCCGTGAGTGTTAACGATGAAAAACTGTTTTTT
TRBJ1-5	TRBV20-1	.	.	14	CSASPQSSNQPQHF	TGCAGTGCAAGTCCACAGAGTAGCAATCAGCCCCAGCATTTT
TRBJ1-2	TRBV27	.	.	15	CASMPNRQSAYGYTF	TGTGCCAGCATGCCCAACAGACAGTCGGCCTATGGCTACACCTTC
TRBJ1-3	TRBV30	.	.	13	CAWMLEAGNTIYF	TGTGCCTGGATGCTCGAGGCTGGAAACACCATATATTTT
TRBJ1-1	TRBV5-1	.	.	16	CASSSEPSTVFTEAFF	TGCGCCAGCAGCTCCGAACCTTCGACAGTATTCACTGAAGCTTTCTTT
TRBJ1-4	TRBV4-1	.	.	15	CASSQDRTGYEKLFF	TGCGCCAGCAGCCAAGATCGAACAGGGTATGAAAAACTGTTTTTT
TRBJ2-1	TRBV19	TRBD2	.	15	CASSMMIIAGAGQFF	TGTGCCAGTAGTATGATGATAATAGCGGGAGCCGGGCAGTTCTTC
TRBJ2-2	TRBV19	.	.	15	CASSMLGARTGELFF	TGTGCCAGTAGTATGTTGGGGGCGCGCACCGGGGAGCTGTTTTTT
TRBJ2-3	TRBV10-3	TRBD2	.	16	CAISATSGRGTDTQYF	TGTGCCATCAGTGCGACTAGCGGGAGGGGCACAGATACGCAGTATTTT
TRBJ2-7	TRBV5-1	TRBD2	.	15	CASSSSAGASYEQYF	TGCGCCAGCAGCTCCTCAGCGGGAGCCTCCTACGAGCAGTACTTC
TRBJ1-1	TRBV4-2	TRBD1	.	15	CASSLGTRGPTEAFF	TGTGCCAGCAGCCTAGGCACCAGGGGGCCCACTGAAGCTTTCTTT
TRBJ2-1	TRBV2	TRBD2	.	16	CASSSPGLAGDFEQFF	TGTGCCAGCAGTTCGCCGGGACTAGCGGGAGATTTTGAGCAGTTCTTC
TRBJ1-1	TRBV5-1	TRBD1	.	14	CASSLVQGETEAFF	TGCGCCAGCAGCTTGGTACAGGGGGAAACTGAAGCTTTCTTT
TRBJ1-1	TRBV12-3/TRBV12-4	.	.	11	CASAENTEAFF	TGTGCCAGTGCGGAGAACACTGAAGCTTTCTTT
TRBJ2-3	TRBV2	.	.	16	CASSEYGDSTPDTQYF	TGTGCCAGCAGTGAATACGGAGACTCAACCCCAGATACGCAGTATTTT
TRBJ2-7	TRBV7-8	TRBD2	few	16	CASSLGGLAGVYEQYF	TGTGCCAGCAGCTTAGGTGGACTAGCGGGAGTCTACGAGCAGTACTTC
TRBJ1-4	TRBV5-4	.	.	13	CASSPGEGEKLFF	TGTGCCAGCAGCCCGGGGGAAGGGGAAAAACTGTTTTTT